A single sample is the source of the 23 T cell receptor beta chains below, sequenced in a study of Ad26.COV2.S vaccination and SARS-CoV-2 variants. Sequenced by immunoSEQ multiplex PCR; TCRdb stores in-frame clones only, minus some. The table has under 500,000 clones, 80% to 95% seen once. The treatment: 19 received Ad26.COV2.S at low or high dose, single or two shots; roughly 5 received placebo; per-sample allocation not given. Specimens were obtained on day 63 following the first vaccine or placebo injection. This material consisted of peripheral blood, taken in a trial of Ad26.COV2.S vaccine versus placebo. The origin of the receptors is a person between 18 and 60 years old who received the Ad26.COV2.S COVID-19 vaccine or a placebo.

Worth noting for this clone: Sequence at one end of the junction differs from germline and may be a read error. The gene calls are TRBV2 and TRBJ2-7, with D perhaps matching TRBD1 (6 bases). Germline V gene sequence: CDR1 SNHLY, CDR2 FYNNEI. The CDR3 is 14 residues long. CDR3 protein: CASRREITGTSLIF. The CDR3, as DNA: TGTGCCAGCAGGAGAGAAATTACAGGGACCTCCTTAATCTTC.

The chain recombines TRBV30 with TRBJ2-5; D remains ambiguous. Deletions cut 0 bases from V and 5 bases from J, with 10 bases between. Germline assignment: CDR1 GTSNPN and CDR2 SVGIG (reference sequence). The CDR3 consists of 13 residues. The CDR3 sequence: CAWSVRRPETQYF. In nucleotides, the CDR3 is TGTGCCTGGAGTGTACGTCGGCCCGAGACCCAGTACTTC.

The rearrangement joins TRBV27 to TRBJ2-1; 7 bases are shared with TRBD2. This CDR3 comprises 15 residues. Per germline, CDR1 MNHEY and CDR2 SMNVEV (reference sequence). V lost 6 bases and J lost 4; bases outside the gene matches: 9. CDR3 loop: CASSNSAGVYNEQFF. The CDR3 DNA reads as TGTGCCAGCAGCAACTCTGCGGGGGTGTACAATGAGCAGTTCTTC.

The V call is TRBV6-2 or TRBV6-3, the J call TRBJ2-1; TRBD2 agrees at 8 bases. Germline V gene lookup returns CDR1 MNHEY and CDR2 SVGEGT. This CDR3 spans 19 amino acids. V shed 0 bases and J 3 bases; nucleotides not matched to a gene: 13. This CDR3 reads CASSYSGRVAGIIYNEQFF. As DNA, the CDR3 is TGTGCCAGCAGTTACTCGGGACGAGTAGCGGGGATAATCTACAATGAGCAGTTCTTC.

J is TRBJ1-2 and V is TRBV7-9; D may be TRBD1 (5 bases). The germline gives CDR1 SEHNR, CDR2 FQNEAQ (reference sequence). This CDR3 is 16 amino acids long. V was pared by 3 bases and J by 0 bases, with 14 bases between. CDR3 amino acids: CASSLLPGRSNYGYTF. The CDR3 DNA reads as TGTGCCAGCAGCTTGCTACCGGGACGGTCTAACTATGGCTACACCTTC.

CDR3 region: CASSEAWRTNSPLHF. The CDR3, as DNA: TGTGCCAGCAGTGAGGCATGGCGGACTAATTCACCCCTCCACTTT. This rearrangement joins TRBV6-1 to TRBJ1-6; D gene unclear. The CDR3 consists of 15 residues. Germline CDR1 MNHNS, CDR2 SASEGT. Trimming shortened V by 3 bases and J by 6 bases, and 12 bases separated the two germline ends.

The chain carries TRBV18 and TRBJ2-7; TRBD2 matches 9 bases. With 6 bases clipped from V and 1 base from J, the junction kept 7 bases outside the gene matches. The germline V gene has CDR1 KGHSH and CDR2 LQKENI. This CDR3 has 15 amino acids. The CDR3: CASSQIAGESYEQYF. CDR3 DNA sequence: TGTGCCAGCTCGCAGATAGCGGGGGAGTCCTACGAGCAGTACTTC.

The chain uses TRBV6-5 and TRBJ2-3; a weak D match, TRBD2 (5 bases). CDR1 MNHEY and CDR2 SVGAGI come from the germline V gene. The CDR3 is made up of 13 amino acids. With 5 bases removed from V and 2 bases from J, the gap between germline ends came to 8 bases. The CDR3 DNA reads as TGTGCCAGCAGTACTAGAAACACAGATACGCAGTATTTT. Translating it yields CASSTRNTDTQYF.

The chain couples TRBV4-1 to TRBJ1-2; possibly TRBD1 for D (5 bases). Per germline, CDR1 MGHRA and CDR2 YSYEKL. V lost 4 bases and J 3 bases, leaving 15 bases between the germline ends. This CDR3 comprises 15 residues. CDR3 bases: TGCGCCAGCAGCCCCCTTCCGCAGGGAGACTATGGCTACACCTTC. Protein product: CASSPLPQGDYGYTF.

This chain uses TRBV6-5 with TRBJ1-2; D remains ambiguous. Germline-derived CDR1 and CDR2 are MNHEY and SVGAGI. The CDR3 covers 13 residues. Trimming took 1 base from V and 4 from J, leaving 7 bases between them. The CDR3 loop is CASSYWASYGYTF. The DNA of the CDR3 is TGTGCCAGCAGTTACTGGGCAAGCTATGGCTACACCTTC.

The chain has TRBV9 and TRBJ2-3; either TRBD1 or TRBD2 may fit D (6 bases each). The CDR3 totals 16 residues. Trimming removed 3 bases from V and 4 bases from J, with 18 bases in between. Germline assignment: CDR1 SGDLS and CDR2 YYNGEE. CDR3 coding DNA: TGTGCCAGCAGCGGGACCCCTCACGGGGGCCCAGATACGCAGTATTTT. Encoded protein: CASSGTPHGGPDTQYF.

This rearrangement joins TRBV4-3 to TRBJ2-3; either TRBD1 or TRBD2 may supply D (8 bases each). The V end was cut by 0 bases, the J end by 1 base, with 14 bases between. CDR1 and CDR2 from the germline V gene are LGHNA and YSLEER. The CDR3 totals 17 residues. The CDR3 DNA follows: TGCGCCAGCAGCCAAGATGCGGGGGGACAGGGCACAGATACGCAGTATTTT. Translated, it gives CASSQDAGGQGTDTQYF.

The chain joins TRBV7-8 to TRBJ2-7, with TRBD2 identical over 8 bases. This CDR3 contains 17 residues. From germline, CDR1 is SGHVS and CDR2 FQNEAQ. Trimming took 0 bases from V and 2 from J; bases not matched to a gene: 9. CDR3 loop: CASSLAGGGAGPYEQYF. For the CDR3, the DNA is TGTGCCAGCAGCTTAGCCGGGGGGGGCGCGGGTCCCTACGAGCAGTACTTC. The variable domain in full, completed from reference TRBV7-8 and TRBJ2-7, reads GAGVSQSPRYKVAKRGQDVALRCDPISGHVSLFWYQQALGQGPEFLTYFQNEAQLDKSGLPSDRFFAERPEGSVSTLKIQRTQQEDSAVYLCASSLAGGGAGPYEQYFGPGTRLTVT.

V is TRBV4-1 and J is TRBJ1-2; D is unclear. Trimming took 0 bases from V and 1 from J, leaving 6 bases between them. The germline V gene has CDR1 MGHRA and CDR2 YSYEKL. The CDR3 loop spans 14 amino acids. CDR3 bases: TGCGCCAGCAGCCAAGATCCGATTAACTATGGCTACACCTTC. Residues: CASSQDPINYGYTF.

J is TRBJ2-7 and V is TRBV4-3, with 7 bases aligning to TRBD2. Trimming removed 1 base from V and 2 bases from J; junction bases left unmatched: 8. Germline CDR1 and CDR2: LGHNA and YSLEER. This CDR3 spans 16 amino acids. CDR3: CASSQGGGGGPYEQYF. The CDR3 bases are TGCGCCAGCAGCCAAGGGGGCGGGGGAGGTCCCTACGAGCAGTACTTC.

Turning to this clone: Other DNA sequences within the sample encode an identical CDR3. The rearrangement uses TRBV30 and TRBJ1-1; no reliable D call. The CDR3 loop spans 13 amino acids. Trimming removed 0 bases from V and 1 base from J, with 6 bases in between. CDR1 and CDR2 from the germline V gene are GTSNPN and SVGIG (reference sequence). The CDR3: CAWSVWGNTEAFF. DNA for the CDR3: TGTGCCTGGAGTGTTTGGGGGAACACTGAAGCTTTCTTT.

The rearrangement joins TRBV18 to TRBJ1-4, with D possibly matching TRBD1 (5 bases). This CDR3 has 13 amino acids. The V and J ends lost 4 bases and 6 bases respectively, with 9 bases between them. Germline values: CDR1 KGHSH, CDR2 LQKENI. The CDR3 sequence is CASSLGEYEKLFF. CDR3 DNA sequence: TGTGCCAGCTCACTGGGGGAATATGAAAAACTGTTTTTT.

The chain links TRBV4-3 to TRBJ1-1; 11 nucleotides line up with TRBD1. V shed 4 bases, J shed 5 bases, and the junction held 6 bases outside the gene matches. CDR3 length equals 15 residues. CDR1 is LGHNA, CDR2 YSLEER, per germline. The CDR3 sequence is CASSRTGTGGTEAFF. The CDR3 region has the DNA TGCGCCAGCAGCCGAACCGGGACAGGGGGGACTGAAGCTTTCTTT.

V is TRBV2 and J is TRBJ2-5, with TRBD1 identical over 9 bases. The V gene's germline CDR1 is SNHLY and CDR2 FYNNEI. After removal of 8 bases from V and 5 bases from J, the junction contained 6 bases not matched to a gene. This CDR3 is built from 13 residues. Here the CDR3 reads CASQTGGKETQYF. The CDR3 DNA follows: TGTGCCAGCCAAACAGGGGGCAAGGAGACCCAGTACTTC.

CDR3 in DNA: TGTGCCATCAGTGAGTTTGGCGGGGGCACAGATACGCAGTATTTT. As protein: CAISEFGGGTDTQYF. This chain connects TRBV10-3 to TRBJ2-3; the D gene is possibly TRBD2 (6 bases). The CDR3 has 15 residues. Trimming pared 1 base from V and 1 base from J, leaving 9 bases between. Germline CDR1 is ENHRY and CDR2 is SYGVKD.

The CDR3 DNA reads TGTGCCAGCTCACACCGCGGACGGTCCCAAGAGACCCAGTACTTC. Translated: CASSHRGRSQETQYF. The chain carries TRBV18 and TRBJ2-5; no clear D gene. CDR3 size: 15 residues. Germline CDR1 and CDR2: KGHSH and LQKENI. With 4 bases removed from V and 1 base from J, the gap between germline ends came to 13 bases.

The V call is TRBV6-5, the J call TRBJ1-4; D ambiguous. Deletions cut 3 bases from V and 4 bases from J, with 12 bases between. Germline loops: CDR1 MNHEY, CDR2 SVGAGI. This CDR3 is built from 15 residues. The DNA for the CDR3 is TGTGCCAGCAGTTATGGGCCAGAGGATAATGAAAAACTGTTTTTT. Protein: CASSYGPEDNEKLFF.

The rearrangement joins TRBV15 to TRBJ1-1, with TRBD1 as a possible D gene (5 bases). Trimming pared 0 bases from V and 9 bases from J, leaving 20 bases between. The CDR3 totals 16 residues. In germline, CDR1 is LNHNV, CDR2 YYDKDF (reference sequence). CDR3 DNA sequence: TGTGCCACCAGCAGAGATGGGCACCAGGGAGGGGAACAAGCTTTCTTT. Translating gives CATSRDGHQGGEQAFF.